The 11 T cell receptor beta chains below come from one sample, sequenced in a study of STAT5B mutations in CD4+ large granular lymphocyte leukemia. Using immunoSEQ multiplex PCR, the repertoire was profiled, and TCRdb retains in-frame clones only, with some absent. The sample includes approximately 30,000 clones, 75% to 85% of them seen just once. Sequenced sample: CD4+ T cells from blood buffy coats. The receptors here all came from a human donor in good health.

This chain links TRBV29-1 with TRBJ1-6; TRBD1 matches at 10 bases. Germline assignment: CDR1 SQVTM and CDR2 ANQGSEA. With 7 bases clipped from V and 8 bases from J, the junction kept 2 bases outside the gene matches. This CDR3 is built from 12 residues. CDR3 sequence reads: CSAGTGDSPLHF. In nucleotides, the CDR3 is TGCAGCGCCGGGACAGGGGATTCACCCCTCCACTTT.

The rearrangement links TRBV4-2 to TRBJ2-7; D gene ambiguous. V lost 5 bases and J lost 4, with 9 bases in between. Germline lookup yields CDR1 LGHNA and CDR2 YNFKEQ. CDR3 length: 12 amino acids. The CDR3 DNA follows: TGTGCCAGCAGCTACCACACGTACGAGCAGTACTTC. This sequence encodes CASSYHTYEQYF.

The chain employs TRBV7-2 and TRBJ1-1; 7 positions agree with TRBD1. With 0 bases clipped from V and 4 bases from J, the junction kept 2 bases outside the gene matches. Looked up from germline, CDR1 is SGHTA and CDR2 is FQGNSA. The length of the CDR3 is 14 residues. CDR3 bases: TGTGCCAGCAGCTTAGCCGAGGGGGCCACTGAAGCTTTCTTT. Translation: CASSLAEGATEAFF.

The chain recombines TRBV25-1 with TRBJ2-5, with 7 bases identical to TRBD2. Trimming removed 1 base from V and 1 base from J; junction bases left unmatched: 12. Germline V gives CDR1 MGHDK, CDR2 SYGVNS. The CDR3 is made up of 18 amino acids. This CDR3 is CASSESQGSGYSQETQYF. CDR3 DNA: TGTGCCAGCAGTGAATCTCAGGGTAGCGGGTATTCCCAAGAGACCCAGTACTTC.

The chain has TRBV18 and TRBJ2-2; D gene ambiguous. The germline gives CDR1 KGHSH, CDR2 LQKENI. V was clipped by 3 bases and J by 0 bases, with 11 bases between them. This CDR3 is 16 amino acids long. The CDR3 region is CASSPTRPPNTGELFF. The CDR3 bases are TGTGCCAGCTCACCTACCAGGCCTCCGAACACCGGGGAGCTGTTTTTT.

The genes are TRBV28 and TRBJ2-3, with 12 bases matching TRBD2. Per germline, CDR1 MDHEN and CDR2 SYDVKM. This CDR3 comprises 17 residues. J lost 5 bases, V lost 4 bases, and 10 bases had no gene match. CDR3 DNA sequence: TGTGCCAGCAGTTCACCTAGCGGGAGGGCTGGGGTAGATACGCAGTATTTT. This codes for CASSSPSGRAGVDTQYF.

This CDR3 reads CAISDPGQGSFGYTF. The DNA for the CDR3 is TGTGCCATCAGCGATCCGGGACAGGGTTCCTTCGGCTACACCTTC. The chain couples TRBV10-3 to TRBJ1-2; 9 bases are a match to TRBD1. Germline V gene sequence: CDR1 ENHRY, CDR2 SYGVKD. With V trimmed by 6 bases and J by 8 bases, 13 bases remained unmatched. The CDR3 spans 15 residues.

The V call is TRBV6-5, the J call TRBJ2-2; 9 bases fit TRBD2. Unmatched junction bases numbered 5, after V lost 6 bases and J lost 6 bases. CDR1 MNHEY and CDR2 SVGAGI come from the germline V gene. This CDR3 comprises 14 residues. This chain's CDR3 is CASRSSGSAGELFF. The CDR3 DNA reads as TGTGCCAGCAGGAGTAGCGGGAGCGCCGGGGAGCTGTTTTTT.

CDR3 coding DNA: TGTGCCACCAGCAGAGCCGGGACTTACAATGAGCAGTTCTTC. It specifies CATSRAGTYNEQFF. V gene TRBV15 combines with J gene TRBJ2-1, with a weak D call TRBD2 (6 bases). Looked up from germline, CDR1 is LNHNV and CDR2 is YYDKDF (reference sequence). Trimming took 1 base from V and 4 from J, leaving 8 bases between them. The CDR3 consists of 14 residues.

There are a few counts of this clone. The J gene is TRBJ1-3, the V gene TRBV16; no definite D call. Trimming shortened V by 2 bases and J by 4 bases, and 9 bases separated the two germline ends. This CDR3 has 14 residues. Germline CDR1 and CDR2: KGHSY and FQNENV. The CDR3 DNA is TGTGCCAGCAGCCAACGGACGGCAGGAAACACCATATATTTT. The encoded protein is CASSQRTAGNTIYF.

This chain uses TRBV29-1 with TRBJ2-7, with D perhaps TRBD1 or TRBD2 (5 bases each). V lost 0 bases and J lost 6, with 9 bases in between. Looked up from germline, CDR1 is SQVTM and CDR2 is ANQGSEA. This CDR3 has 12 residues. The CDR3 DNA reads as TGCAGCGTTGAAGATGAGGGGTTCGAGCAGTACTTC. Translated: CSVEDEGFEQYF.